These T cell receptor beta chains were read from a single sample in a study of beta chain features in type 1 diabetes. The method was immunoSEQ multiplex PCR; TCRdb's version includes in-frame clones alone and lacks a portion of them. The table includes around 650,000 clones, under 15% detected once. The specimen sequenced was naive CD4+ T cells from blood. All receptors derive from a man aged 25 to 40 with type 1 diabetes. CDR3s include the opening cysteine and the closing phenylalanine or tryptophan. The D gene is left open where the match is weak. Size tells how often a clone was seen (once, few, many) or the class of an expanded clone, and some rows leave it out.

CDR3 length	J gene	clone size	D gene	V gene	CDR3 protein	CDR3 DNA
15	TRBJ1-1	.	.	TRBV7-9	CASSPLWGVNTEAFF	TGTGCCAGCAGCCCCCTATGGGGAGTGAACACTGAAGCTTTCTTT
16	TRBJ2-3	few	.	TRBV28	CASSLGRVHGTDTQYF	TGTGCCAGCAGTTTGGGAAGGGTTCATGGTACAGATACGCAGTATTTT
15	TRBJ1-2	few	.	TRBV5-4	CASPPPSRDNYGYTF	TGTGCCAGCCCTCCACCATCGAGGGACAACTATGGCTACACCTTC
17	TRBJ2-1	few	TRBD2	TRBV5-1	CASSYKLAGLSYNEQFF	TGCGCCAGCAGCTATAAACTAGCGGGACTCTCCTACAATGAGCAGTTCTTC
11	TRBJ2-1	few	.	TRBV29-1	CSVEPYNEQFF	TGCAGCGTTGAACCATACAATGAGCAGTTCTTC
14	TRBJ2-7	few	TRBD1	TRBV6-5	CASISGQGAYEQYF	TGTGCCAGCATTTCGGGACAGGGCGCCTACGAGCAGTACTTC
13	TRBJ1-5	.	.	TRBV7-2	CASSLEPDQPQHF	TGTGCCAGCAGCTTAGAACCAGATCAGCCCCAGCATTTT
13	TRBJ2-5	.	.	TRBV6-5	CASGRSGWETQYF	TGTGCCAGCGGGAGGTCAGGGTGGGAGACCCAGTACTTC
14	TRBJ1-2	few	.	TRBV7-2	CASSLARRGAGYTF	TGTGCCAGCAGCTTAGCGCGCAGGGGTGCCGGCTACACCTTC
14	TRBJ1-4	few	TRBD1	TRBV5-6	CASSPATGDEKLFF	TGTGCCAGCAGCCCAGCGACAGGGGATGAAAAACTGTTTTTT
16	TRBJ2-3	.	TRBD1	TRBV28	CASSFSGAGGADTQYF	TGTGCCAGCAGTTTCTCGGGGGCAGGGGGCGCAGATACGCAGTATTTT
18	TRBJ2-3	few	TRBD2	TRBV5-1	CASSLLTSGAASTDTQYF	TGCGCCAGCAGCTTGTTGACTAGCGGGGCTGCTAGCACAGATACGCAGTATTTT
15	TRBJ1-2	.	.	TRBV7-2	CASSLVGVTNYGYTF	TGTGCCAGCAGCTTAGTGGGGGTCACTAACTATGGCTACACCTTC
15	TRBJ2-1	few	TRBD1	TRBV18	CASSSAAGGQDEQFF	TGTGCCAGTTCTTCCGCGGCAGGGGGACAGGATGAGCAGTTCTTC
14	TRBJ2-3	.	TRBD2	TRBV6-6	CASSYPVGGDTQYF	TGTGCCAGCAGTTACCCCGTCGGGGGGGATACGCAGTATTTT
16	TRBJ2-5	.	.	TRBV30	CAWSVPGLRAQETQYF	TGTGCCTGGAGTGTACCAGGGCTCAGAGCACAAGAGACCCAGTACTTC
16	TRBJ2-6	.	TRBD2	TRBV10-3	CAIGSSGEVGANVLTF	TGTGCCATCGGATCTAGCGGGGAAGTTGGGGCCAACGTCCTGACTTTC
19	TRBJ2-6	few	TRBD1	TRBV4-3	CASSQAGQGIFSGANVLTF	TGCGCCAGCAGCCAAGCGGGACAGGGGATTTTCTCTGGGGCCAACGTCCTGACTTTC
17	TRBJ2-1	few	TRBD2	TRBV5-6	CASSRRTSGAFYNEQFF	TGTGCCAGCAGCCGACGGACTAGCGGGGCCTTCTACAATGAGCAGTTCTTC
14	TRBJ2-2	.	TRBD1	TRBV9	CASRRQGGTGELFF	TGTGCCAGCAGGAGACAGGGCGGCACCGGGGAGCTGTTTTTT
15	TRBJ2-3	.	.	TRBV9	CASSPLPGVGDTQYF	TGTGCCAGCAGCCCCCTTCCCGGGGTGGGAGATACGCAGTATTTT
18	TRBJ2-6	.	.	TRBV4-2	CASSQEGQDNSGANVLTF	TGTGCCAGCAGCCAAGAGGGGCAGGACAACTCTGGGGCCAACGTCCTGACTTTC
14	TRBJ2-5	.	.	TRBV5-4	CASSSIQGTETQYF	TGTGCCAGCAGCTCGATTCAGGGGACGGAGACCCAGTACTTC
13	TRBJ2-5	.	.	TRBV29-1	CSVALRTQETQYF	TGCAGCGTTGCGTTACGGACCCAAGAGACCCAGTACTTC
16	TRBJ2-1	few	TRBD1	TRBV2	CASSGLIGQGINEQFF	TGTGCCAGCAGTGGTTTGATAGGACAGGGGATAAATGAGCAGTTCTTC
13	TRBJ1-2	many	.	TRBV19	CASSPTASYGYTF	TGTGCCAGTAGTCCTACAGCAAGCTATGGCTACACCTTC
12	TRBJ1-2	.	.	TRBV7-9	CASSVVDGGYTF	TGTGCCAGCAGCGTCGTCGACGGGGGCTACACCTTC
14	TRBJ2-3	.	TRBD2	TRBV29-1	CSSRLALSTDTQYF	TGCAGCTCCCGACTAGCGCTGAGCACAGATACGCAGTATTTT
17	TRBJ2-7	few	TRBD1	TRBV29-1	CSVEVGQGVPYSYEQYF	TGCAGCGTTGAAGTGGGACAGGGGGTACCCTACTCCTACGAGCAGTACTTC
15	TRBJ2-3	few	TRBD2	TRBV5-6	CASSRGLAGTDTQYF	TGTGCCAGCAGCCGGGGACTAGCGGGCACAGATACGCAGTATTTT
17	TRBJ2-2	.	TRBD2	TRBV29-1	CSVATTSGGPNTGELFF	TGCAGCGTTGCAACGACTAGCGGGGGACCGAACACCGGGGAGCTGTTTTTT
13	TRBJ1-2	.	.	TRBV4-1	CASSLGGSYGYTF	TGCGCCAGCAGCCTAGGGGGATCCTATGGCTACACCTTC
11	TRBJ2-7	.	.	TRBV20-1	CSADGTYEQYF	TGCAGTGCTGACGGAACCTACGAGCAGTACTTC
15	TRBJ2-6	few	.	TRBV7-3	CASRSTVQGSNVLTF	TGTGCCAGCAGATCCACAGTACAGGGCTCCAACGTCCTGACTTTC
16	TRBJ2-4	.	TRBD2	TRBV9	CASSPTSGLAKNIQYF	TGTGCCAGCAGCCCGACTAGCGGACTAGCCAAAAACATTCAGTACTTC
16	TRBJ2-3	.	.	TRBV30	CAWSDPAPVGSFTQYF	TGTGCCTGGAGTGACCCGGCTCCCGTGGGCTCTTTCACGCAGTATTTT
12	TRBJ1-2	few	.	TRBV6-6	CASSPGQTGYTF	TGTGCCAGCAGCCCTGGACAGACCGGCTACACCTTC
12	TRBJ2-7	few	TRBD1	TRBV11-2	CASSNTRQGLDF	TGTGCCAGCAGCAATACCCGACAGGGGTTGGACTTC
16	TRBJ1-6	few	TRBD1	TRBV4-3	CASSQATGTGGSPLHF	TGCGCCAGCAGCCAAGCCACTGGGACAGGGGGTTCACCCCTCCACTTT
16	TRBJ2-5	.	.	TRBV18	CASSPPFGSGIETQYF	TGTGCCAGCTCACCACCATTCGGTTCGGGTATAGAGACCCAGTACTTC
13	TRBJ2-2	few	.	TRBV7-9	CASSLTNTGELFF	TGTGCCAGCAGCTTAACGAACACCGGGGAGCTGTTTTTT
13	TRBJ2-5	few	.	TRBV18	CASSPDGLETQYF	TGTGCCAGCTCACCCGACGGGCTGGAGACCCAGTACTTC
14	TRBJ2-2	.	.	TRBV29-1	CSGGSGGGTGELFF	TGCAGCGGTGGGAGTGGCGGCGGCACCGGGGAGCTGTTTTTT
15	TRBJ2-7	few	TRBD1	TRBV6-6	CASSQTGRSSYEQYF	TGTGCCAGCAGTCAGACAGGGCGAAGCTCCTACGAGCAGTACTTC
16	TRBJ2-3	few	.	TRBV7-8	CASSSSGGGSTDTQYF	TGTGCCAGCAGCTCTAGTGGCGGGGGCAGCACAGATACGCAGTATTTT
13	TRBJ2-7	few	.	TRBV5-1	CASRPSFTYEQYF	TGCGCCAGCAGGCCAAGTTTCACCTACGAGCAGTACTTC
15	TRBJ1-5	.	TRBD1	TRBV7-2	CASSSEQGAQQPQHF	TGTGCCAGCAGCTCGGAACAGGGGGCGCAGCAGCCCCAGCATTTT
15	TRBJ2-3	.	.	TRBV10-3	CAISGQKVATDTQYF	TGTGCCATCAGTGGACAAAAGGTAGCCACAGATACGCAGTATTTT
16	TRBJ2-3	few	TRBD2	TRBV4-3	CASSLSAGPSTDTQYF	TGCGCCAGCAGCCTCTCAGCGGGGCCTAGCACAGATACGCAGTATTTT
14	TRBJ2-3	few	.	TRBV6-5	CASRTPLGTDTQYF	TGTGCCAGCAGGACTCCCCTGGGCACAGATACGCAGTATTTT
15	TRBJ1-4	few	TRBD1	TRBV30	CAWILLTGDYEKLFF	TGTGCCTGGATCTTACTGACAGGGGATTATGAAAAACTGTTTTTT
14	TRBJ1-5	few	.	TRBV7-2	CASNREGNNQPQHF	TGTGCCAGCAATCGGGAAGGGAACAATCAGCCCCAGCATTTT
14	TRBJ2-1	.	TRBD1	TRBV28	CASSLTRGYNEQFF	TGTGCCAGCAGTTTAACCAGGGGGTACAATGAGCAGTTCTTC
15	TRBJ1-3	few	.	TRBV25-1	CASSESSRAVGAIYF	TGTGCCAGCAGTGAATCCAGCCGGGCGGTGGGCGCCATATATTTT
14	TRBJ1-5	.	.	TRBV28	CASSLNSGWEPQHF	TGTGCCAGCAGTTTAAATTCAGGGTGGGAGCCCCAGCATTTT
14	TRBJ1-6	few	.	TRBV9	CASSLRGANSPLHF	TGTGCCAGCAGCCTCCGGGGGGCTAATTCACCCCTCCACTTT
16	TRBJ2-7	.	.	TRBV6-6	CASSYLGTEDSYEQYF	TGTGCCAGCAGTTACTTGGGGACGGAGGATTCCTACGAGCAGTACTTC
13	TRBJ1-2	few	.	TRBV9	CASSVNRAGGYTF	TGTGCCAGCAGCGTAAACAGGGCCGGTGGCTACACCTTC
13	TRBJ1-4	few	.	TRBV18	CASSTRRDEKLFF	TGTGCCAGCTCCACCAGAAGGGACGAAAAACTGTTTTTT
15	TRBJ2-2	few	.	TRBV5-5	CASSLDGAITGELFF	TGTGCCAGCAGCTTAGACGGAGCAATCACCGGGGAGCTGTTTTTT